This T cell receptor beta chain was sequenced in a study of blood T cell repertoires in COVID-19 (dated by TCRdb to the early 2020s). Regarding the complete study: Samples covering the acute and convalescent phases of COVID-19 were provided by collaborators in the United States, Italy and Spain. The material from the prospective study consisted of cDNA or gDNA derived from T cells, B-cell-depleted T cells, or PBMCs. The dataset comprised deeply sampled blood TCRbeta repertoires from subjects exposed to, actively infected with, or recovered from COVID-19. The repertoires were made available in a free public database intended to serve as a resource for research on the immune response to SARS-CoV-2. The samples were drawn from two sources: the first 160 participants of the ongoing ImmuneRACE study, and some 1,300 subjects contributed by 6 global collaborators. A de-identified subject ID, COVID-19 status, age in years and sex were almost always included in the sample metadata. Where available, HLA class I and class II types were obtained from metadata supplied by the sample provider rather than from assay-based typing. Study-wide conclusions, independent of this receptor: How much clinical and demographic metadata was included differed by source and by participant, and the metadata was provided uncurated.

The CDR3 spans 13 residues, from the cysteine through the phenylalanine. The DNA shown is the 39-base CDR3, in frame from base 1. According to the germline V gene (reference sequence), CDR1 reads DFQATT and CDR2 reads SNEGSKA. V sheds 3 bases and J sheds 1 base, leaving 9 bases between their ends. The immunoSEQ Assay, a bias-controlled multiplex PCR, was used to amplify TCRbeta CDR3 regions from genomic DNA. On the authors' methods: The number of nucleated cells in each sample was estimated by amplification of reference gene primers within the assay. To quantify the absolute abundance of each unique TCRbeta CDR3 rearrangement, sequence reads were collapsed and filtered. For each sample, productive Simpson clonality was calculated by taking the square root of Simpson's diversity index across productive rearrangements. As stored in TCRdb, this immuneACCESS dataset retains in-frame rearrangements with V and J assigned. A fraction of the clones does not appear; measured against another copy, unresolved V genes explain less than half of the discrepancy, and the remainder lacks a known reason. V, J and clone size derive from that table, while D and trimming were established from the DNA sequence. Here the sample has over 200,000 clones; about nine tenths occur a single time. Of the sample, about 6.5% is held by the ten largest clones.

This clone was picked up one time. No cognate antigen has been identified for it. It has no much larger one-base neighbor in the sample; base qualities were not kept. A second Seattle source provided samples from volunteer blood donors who had recovered from COVID-19. Whole blood was collected in K2EDTA tubes by collaborating institutions according to the institutions' own protocols. Collaborator samples were shipped for TCRbeta analysis as frozen whole blood, isolated PBMCs, or DNA extracted from either sample type. The receptor was derived from a man between 60 and 75 years old who had recovered from COVID-19. Recombination connected TRBV20-1 to TRBJ2-5; TRBD2 might be the D gene, on 5 matching bases. What was sequenced was peripheral blood. The CDR3 sequence is CSASASFQETQYF. The bases read TGCAGTGCTAGTGCTAGCTTCCAAGAGACCCAGTACTTC.